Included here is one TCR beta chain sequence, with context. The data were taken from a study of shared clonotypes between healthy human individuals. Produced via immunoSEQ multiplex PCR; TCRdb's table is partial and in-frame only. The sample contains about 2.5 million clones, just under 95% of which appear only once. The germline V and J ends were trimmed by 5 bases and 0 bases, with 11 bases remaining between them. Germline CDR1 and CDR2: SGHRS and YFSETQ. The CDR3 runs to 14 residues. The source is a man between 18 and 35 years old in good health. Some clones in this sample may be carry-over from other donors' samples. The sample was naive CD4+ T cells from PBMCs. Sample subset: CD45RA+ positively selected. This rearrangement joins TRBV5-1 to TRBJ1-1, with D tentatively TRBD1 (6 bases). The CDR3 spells CASRPGALNTEAFF. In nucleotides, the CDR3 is TGCGCCAGCAGGCCGGGGGCTCTGAACACTGAAGCTTTCTTT.